The 6 T cell receptor beta chains given below trace back to one sample, sequenced in a study of T cells in Graves' hyperthyroidism and ophthalmopathy. RNA transcripts yielded amplified TCR beta CDR3 regions. Primed by the HTBI set, a first-round RT-PCR was run on the TCR CDR3. TCRdb passed the multiplex PCR reads through MiXCR, listing each CDR3 protein once. The sample consists of fewer than 250,000 distinct CDR3 sequences, approximately 23% of them appearing once. Sample: blood. The origin of the receptors is a woman aged 40 to 55 with Graves' ophthalmopathy.

This clonotype was counted at least ten times. The chain has TRBV27 and TRBJ2-2; the D gene could be TRBD1 or TRBD2 (6 bases each). This CDR3 is built from 15 residues. Trimming pared 1 base from V and 3 bases from J, leaving 9 bases between. The germline CDR1 and CDR2 sequences are MNHEY and SMNVEV (reference sequence). The CDR3 region is CASSLYGGYTGELFF. The CDR3 coding sequence is TGTGCCAGCAGTTTATACGGGGGCTACACCGGGGAGCTGTTTTTT.

This clonotype turned up a few times. The V and J genes are TRBV7-2 and TRBJ2-2; 10 nucleotides align to TRBD2. Germline CDR1 SGHTA, CDR2 FQGNSA. Losses at the gene ends were 0 bases for V and 6 bases for J; bases not matched to a gene: 10. The CDR3 length is 18 residues. Here the CDR3 DNA reads TGTGCCAGCAGCTTAGCGCCTCTAGCGGGAGTTGGTGCCGGGGAGCTGTTTTTT. Its protein product is CASSLAPLAGVGAGELFF.

Ten or more counts support this clonotype. V usage is TRBV3-1 and J usage is TRBJ2-7, with D perhaps TRBD1 (5 bases). The V end was cut by 0 bases, the J end by 3 bases, with 9 bases between. The CDR3 extends over 14 amino acids. CDR1 and CDR2 (germline): LGHDT, YNNKEL (reference sequence). CDR3 in amino acids: CASSQDPGLYEQYF. The CDR3 DNA follows: TGTGCCAGCAGCCAAGATCCAGGGCTCTACGAGCAGTACTTC.

There are many counts of this clonotype. V gene TRBV6-1 combines with J gene TRBJ1-1, with unresolved D. Deletions cut 2 bases from V and 6 bases from J, with 19 bases between. Germline lookup yields CDR1 MNHNS and CDR2 SASEGT. This CDR3 comprises 16 residues. In DNA form, the CDR3 reads TGTGCCAGCAGTGAACTCCGACCCCGACCTGGGGCTGAAGCTTTCTTT. This gives the protein CASSELRPRPGAEAFF.

This clonotype came up many times. This rearrangement joins TRBV24-1 to TRBJ2-5, with 9 bases lining up with TRBD2. V lost 4 bases to trimming and J lost 3 bases; unmatched junction nucleotides: 5. The germline gives CDR1 KGHDR, CDR2 SFDVKD. The CDR3 is made up of 15 amino acids. The CDR3: CATSERSGRKETQYF. CDR3 coding DNA: TGTGCCACCAGTGAAAGGAGCGGGAGGAAAGAGACCCAGTACTTC.

This clonotype was seen many times. This chain uses TRBV5-6 with TRBJ1-1; no firm D call. The ends were cut back, 3 bases at V and 1 base at J, with 4 bases in the middle. The CDR3 totals 12 residues. The germline gives CDR1 SGHDT, CDR2 YYEEEE. The CDR3 sequence is CASSSANTEAFF. The CDR3 bases are TGTGCCAGCAGCTCGGCGAACACTGAAGCTTTCTTT.